These T cell receptor beta chains were read from a single sample in a study of blood T cell repertoires in COVID-19. TCRdb's table, derived via immunoSEQ multiplex PCR, lists solely in-frame clones and lacks some. The sample carries approximately 250,000 clones, 65% to 90% recorded once. Material: PBMCs or T cells enriched from blood (not recorded which). These receptors were collected from a woman between 50 and 59 years old with acute COVID-19. CDR3s include the opening cysteine and the closing phenylalanine or tryptophan. D genes are given only for firm matches. A row's size may be missing; if present it is once, few, many or a size class.

j_call,cdr3_length,clone_size,v_call,d_call,cdr3_aa,cdr3_nt
TRBJ1-2,14,few,TRBV7-2,-,CASSLGPGVGGYTF,TGTGCCAGCAGCTTAGGTCCAGGCGTCGGCGGCTACACCTTC
TRBJ1-2,16,-,TRBV7-5,-,CARSLESGTGGYGYTF,TGTGCCAGAAGCTTAGAGTCTGGGACAGGGGGCTATGGCTACACCTTC
TRBJ2-1,12,-,TRBV4-2,-,CASSQEQGGQFF,TGTGCCAGCAGCCAAGAACAGGGCGGGCAGTTCTTC
TRBJ1-2,14,medium-sized,TRBV5-1,-,CASSLAMGEDGYTF,TGCGCCAGCAGCTTGGCCATGGGGGAGGATGGCTACACCTTC
TRBJ1-1,19,-,TRBV5-4,-,CASSLLTGFSLFMNTEAFF,TGTGCCAGCAGCTTACTTACAGGATTCTCACTATTCATGAACACTGAAGCTTTCTTT
TRBJ1-2,14,-,TRBV7-2,TRBD1,CASSLGQGYGGYTF,TGTGCCAGCAGCTTGGGACAGGGGTATGGAGGCTACACCTTC
TRBJ2-2,14,-,TRBV19,-,CASSNQLVTGELFF,TGTGCCAGTAGTAACCAACTAGTCACCGGGGAGCTGTTTTTT
TRBJ1-1,13,-,TRBV25-1,-,CASSERGITEAFF,TGTGCCAGCAGTGAACGGGGAATCACTGAAGCTTTCTTT
TRBJ1-2,13,-,TRBV12-3/TRBV12-4,-,CASSPTGPPFTTF,TGTGCCAGCAGTCCCACAGGGCCCCCTTTTACCACCTTC
TRBJ1-3,16,-,TRBV5-1,-,CASSRQGGSYGNTIYF,TGCGCCAGCAGCAGGCAGGGAGGAAGTTATGGAAACACCATATATTTT
TRBJ2-1,13,few,TRBV27,-,CASSLKPRNEQFF,TGTGCCAGCAGCCTAAAGCCCCGCAATGAGCAGTTCTTC
TRBJ2-1,15,-,TRBV5-1,-,CASSLVQGAHNEQFF,TGCGCCAGCAGCTTGGTTCAGGGTGCCCACAATGAGCAGTTCTTC
TRBJ1-2,15,few,TRBV29-1,TRBD1,CSVYLADRGLYGYTF,TGCAGCGTTTACCTGGCCGACAGGGGCCTCTATGGCTACACCTTC
TRBJ2-7,15,-,TRBV7-2,-,CASSLGYRGMVEQYF,TGTGCCAGCAGCTTAGGCTACCGGGGTATGGTCGAGCAGTACTTC
TRBJ2-5,12,-,TRBV29-1,-,CSVVAGGETQYF,TGCAGCGTTGTGGCAGGGGGGGAGACCCAGTACTTC
TRBJ2-1,15,-,TRBV5-1,TRBD2,CASSSGTSQVNEQFF,TGCGCCAGCAGCTCCGGGACTAGCCAGGTCAATGAGCAGTTCTTC